The entry below describes one T cell receptor beta chain. The antigen is not known. Profiled with immunoSEQ multiplex PCR; TCRdb holds only in-frame clones, not every one. This table has 70,000 to 75,000 clones, 77% appearing once. This record belongs to a study of vaccination effects on CD4 cells after COVID-19. Overall study results and limits: Within healthy vaccinees, only 1 of 255 vaccine-induced clones displayed cross-reactivity with common cold coronaviruses.

At the end of more than 8 days of culture, CD4+ T cells were isolated. People in the vaccine group had not been infected with SARS-CoV-2 before, and their nucleocapsid antibodies were negative. IL-2 medium took the place of half the medium on both days 3 and 7. The V and J ends lost 3 bases and 2 bases, in that order; junction bases with no gene match: 3. The CDR3 is 15 amino acids. Germline V gene sequence: CDR1 KGHSH, CDR2 LQKENI. The specimen comprised CD4+ T cells from PBMCs cultured without peptide, sampled before COVID-19 vaccination. The gene calls are TRBV18 and TRBJ2-2; 7 positions agree with TRBD1. The TCR originated in a human donor who received a COVID-19 vaccine. This CDR3 is CASSPDRANTGELFF. As DNA, the CDR3 is TGTGCCAGCTCACCCGACAGGGCAAACACCGGGGAGCTGTTTTTT. Full variable domain (rest looked up from reference TRBV18 and TRBJ2-2): NAGVMQNPRHLVRRRGQEARLRCSPMKGHSHVYWYRQLPEEGLKFMVYLQKENIIDESGMPKERFSAEFPKEGPSILRIQQVVRGDSAAYFCASSPDRANTGELFFGEGSRLTVL.